These 18 T cell receptor beta chains came from one sample sequenced in a study of CXCR3-negative and CXCR3-positive naive CD8 T cells. General study results and limits: CXCR3-positive naive cells carried more hydrophobic TRB CDR3s than CXCR3-negative ones.

Libraries of TRB cDNA were made by 5' RACE and carried UMIs. Following a re-call of the 5' RACE reads, TCRdb has one entry per CDR3 protein and lacks DNA. The ten most abundant clones cover just over 0.35% of a sample with about 120,000 distinct CDR3 sequences. Their target antigens are unknown. Sequencing was carried out using naive CXCR3+ CD8+ T cells from blood. Subset given: CD45RO-CCR7+CD27+CD95- naive CD8+ T cells expressing CXCR3 (TNR3+). The receptors stem from a human donor in good health. Some clones in this sample may be carry-over from other donors' samples.

The chain couples TRBV7-9 to TRBJ2-7. Germline lookup yields CDR1 SEHNR and CDR2 FQNEAQ (reference sequence). The CDR3 is made up of 14 amino acids. CDR3 sequence: CASSVRDLSYEQYF.

The V and J genes are TRBV7-9 and TRBJ2-1; the D call from TCRdb, TRBD1, cannot be confirmed without DNA. This CDR3 spans 15 amino acids. Germline CDR1 and CDR2: SEHNR and FQNEAQ (reference sequence). CDR3 sequence reads: CASRNPSTGGNEQFF.

The rearrangement uses TRBV12-3 or TRBV12-4 and TRBJ2-7. This CDR3 spans 12 amino acids. The CDR3 sequence: CASSSLSYEQYF.

The genes are TRBV7-8 and TRBJ1-1; TCRdb's D call, TRBD1, is unchecked because there is no DNA. Germline CDR1 SGHVS, CDR2 FQNEAQ. The CDR3 consists of 14 residues. The CDR3 region is CASSHGQVNTEAFF.

The chain is built from TRBV5-1 and TRBJ2-5; the D call of TRBD1 rests on TCRdb alone, since no DNA is present to check it. This CDR3 has 14 residues. Germline V gene lookup returns CDR1 SGHRS and CDR2 YFSETQ. CDR3: CASSRDRSEETQYF.

The J gene is TRBJ1-4, the V gene TRBV5-1; the TCRdb D gene call, TRBD1, has no DNA to confirm it. The CDR3 has 16 amino acids. CDR1 is SGHRS and CDR2 is YFSETQ in the germline V gene. CDR3 sequence reads: CASSPGQGPISDILFF.

V gene TRBV28 combines with J gene TRBJ2-2; without DNA, the TCRdb call of TRBD2 cannot be checked. This CDR3 has 13 amino acids. From germline, CDR1 is MDHEN and CDR2 SYDVKM. The CDR3 is CASSYTSAGELFF.

The V gene is TRBV7-3, the J gene TRBJ2-7; TCRdb designates TRBD1, a call that cannot be tested without DNA. This CDR3 is 15 amino acids long. From germline, CDR1 is SGHTA and CDR2 FQGTGA. CDR3 sequence reads: CASSQWAGVSYEQYF.

The V call is TRBV4-1, the J call TRBJ1-5; TCRdb returns TRBD1, unconfirmable since there is no DNA. CDR3 size: 17 residues. Germline-derived CDR1 and CDR2 are MGHRA and YSYEKL. This CDR3 reads CASSQDRGPGSNQPQHF.

V gene TRBV12-3 or TRBV12-4 combines with J gene TRBJ2-1; as DNA is missing, the TRBD1 call by TCRdb cannot be tested. There are 18 residues in the CDR3. CDR3 residues: CASSPGGFGGRSYNEQFF.

V is TRBV5-1 and J is TRBJ2-7; without DNA, the TCRdb call of TRBD1 cannot be checked. Germline-derived CDR1 and CDR2 are SGHRS and YFSETQ. This CDR3 comprises 14 residues. The CDR3 loop is CASSSLTGASEQYF.

The chain's CDR3 is CASSSDRELYNEQFF. This sequence joins TRBV7-6 and TRBJ2-1; TCRdb reports TRBD1, a call that lacks DNA to check it against. The CDR3 extends over 15 amino acids. In germline, CDR1 is SGHVS, CDR2 FNYEAQ.

This chain connects TRBV7-8 to TRBJ1-5; TCRdb gives TRBD1 as the D gene, but with no DNA this cannot be confirmed. The CDR3 spans 16 residues. Germline CDR1 and CDR2: SGHVS and FQNEAQ. The CDR3: CASSFGAGKSNQPQHF.

V gene TRBV2 combines with J gene TRBJ2-5; TCRdb's D call, TRBD1, is unchecked because there is no DNA. The CDR3 length is 15 residues. Germline-derived CDR1 and CDR2 are SNHLY and FYNNEI. This CDR3 is CASSEAGFLSETQYF.

The chain employs TRBV11-2 and TRBJ2-3; absent DNA, TCRdb's TRBD2 call cannot be checked. Germline V gives CDR1 SGHAT, CDR2 FQNNGV. The CDR3 extends over 15 amino acids. The CDR3 loop reads CASSFSGSSADTQYF.

This chain joins TRBV2 and TRBJ2-1; TCRdb outputs TRBD2, but without DNA this stays unchecked. Germline V gene sequence: CDR1 SNHLY, CDR2 FYNNEI. There are 17 residues in the CDR3. The CDR3: CASSETLRVGVTMRQFF.

J is TRBJ1-6 and V is TRBV20-1; there is no DNA to check the TCRdb D call of TRBD1. CDR1 is DFQATT and CDR2 is SNEGSKA in the germline V gene (reference sequence). The CDR3 runs to 14 residues. CDR3 sequence: CSAGAGTDNSPLHF.

The V call is TRBV20-1, the J call TRBJ2-3; the D gene TCRdb calls, TRBD2, cannot be checked with no DNA. This CDR3 comprises 16 residues. Germline CDR1 DFQATT, CDR2 SNEGSKA (reference sequence). The CDR3 sequence is CSAAGTTIRISDTQYF.